The present TCR beta chain was sequenced within a study of T cell responses to AZD1222 COVID-19 vaccine. Study findings and constraints: Only five or six AZD1222 recipients tested seropositive at baseline. Nearly half of spike-specific TCRs reportedly target variant regions that are unmutated in the B.1.351 and B.1.1.7 variants. After two AZD1222 doses, spike-specific TCR breadth and depth rose versus day 0.

Generated by immunoSEQ multiplex PCR, the TCRdb table keeps only in-frame clones and is missing some. The sample yields 95,000 to 100,000 clones, about nine tenths seen once. The V and J ends lost 0 bases and 8 bases respectively, with 14 bases between them. CDR3 length: 14 amino acids. Germline-derived CDR1 and CDR2 are SGHRS and YFSETQ. On this clone: Its antigen is as yet unknown.

This sequence was found in an adult in good health. V is TRBV5-1 and J is TRBJ1-2, with D unclear. Specimen: peripheral blood, collected on day 0 of AZD1222 vaccination. CDR3 DNA: TGCGCCAGCAGCTTGGAGTCTTTCGAGGAGGGCTACACCTTC. This codes for CASSLESFEEGYTF.